A single sample is the source of the 24 T cell receptor beta chains below, sequenced in a study of OX40 agonist ivuxolimab in advanced cancers. Sequencing used immunoSEQ multiplex PCR; TCRdb keeps in-frame clones, though not all of them. This sample has about 100,000 clones; about 86% occur once, and the top ten carry about 1.5%. This sample comprised CD4+ or CD8+ T cells sorted from blood, obtained in a trial of the OX40 agonist ivuxolimab. Receptor source: an adult with an advanced solid tumor such as melanoma, head and neck, liver or kidney cancer.

This clone has more than one count but fewer than ten. The genes are TRBV5-1 and TRBJ2-1; 16 positions agree with TRBD2. V was pared by 4 bases and J by 4 bases, with 14 bases of the junction left unmatched. The CDR3 has 20 amino acids. Germline CDR1 is SGHRS and CDR2 is YFSETQ. CDR3 sequence reads: CASSLGTSGRARGRYNEQFF. CDR3 DNA sequence: TGCGCCAGCAGCCTGGGGACTAGCGGGAGGGCCCGAGGTCGGTACAATGAGCAGTTCTTC.

The chain employs TRBV29-1 and TRBJ2-1, with 7 positions matching TRBD1. Per germline, CDR1 SQVTM and CDR2 ANQGSEA. The CDR3 spans 14 residues. Trimming took 6 bases from V and 2 from J; bases not matched to a gene: 7. The CDR3: CSVRDRAAYNEQFF. CDR3 nucleotides: TGCAGCGTCCGTGACAGGGCAGCCTACAATGAGCAGTTCTTC.

This clone has only a few counts. It is unclear where the CDR3 begins or ends on the DNA, so no DNA is shown, and the CDR3 is as TCRdb lists it. The J gene is TRBJ2-7, the V gene TRBV21-1; TRBD1, the table's D call, lacks a check against the DNA. TRBV21-1 is deemed a pseudogene. The CDR3 is 14 amino acids in total, end residues counted. This CDR3 is CASSFGTGTYEQYF.

The chain is built from TRBV2 and TRBJ2-5; a possible D gene is TRBD2 (6 bases). The better agreement between TRBJ2-7 and the DNA end casts doubt on the J call. This CDR3 contains 16 residues. Germline V CDR1 and CDR2: SNHLY, FYNNEI. The CDR3 loop reads CASRDSAGRRSYEQYF. CDR3 nucleotide sequence: TGTGCCAGCAGAGATTCGGCGGGACGGAGGTCCTACGAGCAGTACTTC.

This chain connects TRBV21-1 to TRBJ2-5; TRBD1 was called by the table and not checked on the DNA. TRBV21-1 is a recognized pseudogene. The CDR3 is 14 amino acids. As DNA, the CDR3 is TGTGCCAGCAGCAAGCGGACACCCCAAGAGACCCAGTACTTC. This translates into CASSKRTPQETQYF.

This chain links TRBV10-3 with TRBJ2-7, with 12 bases identical to TRBD2. V was pared by 6 bases and J by 5 bases, with 5 bases of the junction left unmatched. Germline CDR1 is ENHRY and CDR2 is SYGVKD. The CDR3 totals 14 residues. CDR3 bases: TGTGCCATCAGGCGACTAGCGGGAGCGGACGAGCAGTACTTC. Its protein product is CAIRRLAGADEQYF.

This chain joins TRBV9 and TRBJ2-5; tentatively, D is TRBD1 or TRBD2 (5 bases each). The better agreement between TRBJ2-7 and the DNA end casts doubt on the J call. The CDR3 runs 14 residues. Per the germline V gene, CDR1 is SGDLS and CDR2 is YYNGEE. The CDR3 here is CASSPRDRIYEQYF. CDR3 coding DNA: TGTGCCAGCAGCCCCCGGGACCGTATCTACGAGCAGTACTTC.

This chain uses TRBV19 with TRBJ2-7; D remains ambiguous. V was cut by 5 bases and J by 2 bases, with 10 bases left in between. Germline CDR1 LNHDA, CDR2 SQIVND (reference sequence). The CDR3 contains 13 residues. The CDR3: CASSGDTPYEQYF. DNA of the CDR3: TGTGCCAGTAGTGGAGACACCCCCTACGAGCAGTACTTC.

This clone was seen only once. The chain is built from TRBV10-3 and TRBJ1-6, with a tentative D call TRBD1 (6 bases). Germline loops: CDR1 ENHRY, CDR2 SYGVKD. V was shortened by 8 bases and J by 5 bases, with 13 bases between the two germline ends. The CDR3 length is 14 residues. The CDR3 DNA follows: TGTGCCATCCGGGGGGGGCAGGATAATTCACCCCTCCACTTT. Translated, it gives CAIRGGQDNSPLHF.

J is TRBJ2-1 and V is TRBV30; the D gene is possibly TRBD2 (5 bases). CDR3 length equals 13 residues. Deletions cut 2 bases from V and 10 bases from J, with 15 bases between. The germline gives CDR1 GTSNPN, CDR2 SVGIG (reference sequence). CDR3 protein: CAWSFASLREQFF. As DNA, the CDR3 is TGTGCCTGGAGTTTCGCTAGCCTAAGAGAGCAGTTCTTC.

The chain uses TRBV11-2 and TRBJ2-1, with 9 bases matching TRBD2. The junction had 14 bases not matched to a gene; V was cut back by 7 bases and J by 4 bases. The CDR3 covers 17 residues. In germline, CDR1 is SGHAT, CDR2 FQNNGV. The CDR3 spells CASTLTGLAGGYNEQFF. DNA of the CDR3: TGTGCCAGCACCCTTACGGGACTAGCCGGCGGGTACAATGAGCAGTTCTTC.

The chain recombines TRBV5-1 with TRBJ2-5; D is possibly TRBD1 (8 bases). The V end was cut by 4 bases, the J end by 7 bases, with 26 bases between. Germline V gene sequence: CDR1 SGHRS, CDR2 YFSETQ. The CDR3 runs 17 residues. Here the CDR3 DNA reads TGCGCCAGCAGCGGTTTAACGACAGGGGAGGGCGATGGGACCCAGTACTTC. This translates into CASSGLTTGEGDGTQYF.

The gene calls are TRBV11-2 and TRBJ2-1; TRBD1 matches 7 bases. The CDR3 has 16 amino acids. From germline, CDR1 is SGHAT and CDR2 FQNNGV. The trim removed 0 bases at V and 2 bases at J, leaving 4 bases unmatched. The DNA of the CDR3 is TGTGCCAGCAGCTTAGATCTCGGGACAGCCTACAATGAGCAGTTCTTC. It specifies CASSLDLGTAYNEQFF.

The CDR3 is CSVENSLPGANVLTF. Written as DNA, the CDR3 is TGCAGCGTTGAAAACAGCCTGCCTGGGGCCAACGTCCTGACTTTC. This chain connects TRBV29-1 to TRBJ2-6; D remains unclear. Per germline, CDR1 SQVTM and CDR2 ANQGSEA. The CDR3 covers 15 residues. Trimming removed 2 bases at V and 2 bases at J, with 10 bases between.

The chain carries TRBV5-4 and TRBJ2-7; TRBD2 matches at 9 bases. Germline CDR1 SGHNT, CDR2 YYREEE (reference sequence). J lost 6 bases, V lost 0 bases, and 7 bases had no gene match. This CDR3 has 15 residues. CDR3 in DNA: TGTGCCAGCAGCTTGGGGCTAGCGGGGACCGGCGAGCAGTACTTC. This sequence encodes CASSLGLAGTGEQYF.

The chain employs TRBV7-2 and TRBJ1-2; D not resolved. Deletions cut 1 base from V and 6 bases from J, with 15 bases between. The CDR3 runs to 15 residues. The V gene's germline CDR1 is SGHTA and CDR2 FQGNSA. The CDR3, as DNA: TGTGCCAGCAGCTTAGGGGCTCTACTTAAGGATGGCTACACCTTC. Translated: CASSLGALLKDGYTF. The full variable domain, rest sourced from reference TRBV7-2 and TRBJ1-2, is GAGVSQSPSNKVTEKGKDVELRCDPISGHTALYWYRQSLGQGLEFLIYFQGNSAPDKSGLPSDRFSAERTGGSVSTLTIQRTQQEDSAVYLCASSLGALLKDGYTFGSGTRLTVV.

V and J are TRBV6-6 and TRBJ2-7, with 9 bases identical to TRBD1. Germline V CDR1 and CDR2: MNHNY, SVGAGI (reference sequence). The CDR3 has 15 residues. Germline trimming cut 6 bases from V and 0 bases from J; bases unmatched to any gene: 6. The CDR3: CASSLGQGSSYEQYF. CDR3 nucleotides: TGTGCCAGCAGCCTCGGACAGGGGAGCTCCTACGAGCAGTACTTC.

CDR3 bases: TGTGCCAGCAGTAGTCCGGTTACTGAAGCTTTCTTT. It encodes CASSSPVTEAFF. This sequence joins TRBV6-5 and TRBJ1-1; D unclear. Per the germline V gene, CDR1 is MNHEY and CDR2 is SVGAGI. The length of the CDR3 is 12 residues. Trimming took off 5 bases at V and 5 bases at J, with 9 bases between the two ends.

This sequence joins TRBV1 and TRBJ2-2; TRBD2, the D gene given by the table, was not confirmed from the DNA. TRBV1 is termed a pseudogene. CDR3 length: 18 residues. The CDR3 DNA follows: TGCACCAGCAGCCCCGGACCGACACTAGCGGGGAACACCGGGGAGCTGTTTTTT. It codes for CTSSPGPTLAGNTGELFF.

The gene calls are TRBV18 and TRBJ2-5; 8 bases align to TRBD2. This CDR3 contains 14 residues. V lost 3 bases and J lost 3; bases outside the gene matches: 3. Germline CDR1 KGHSH, CDR2 LQKENI. The CDR3 DNA reads as TGTGCCAGCTCACCCCCAGCGGGAGAAGAGACCCAGTACTTC. Amino acid sequence: CASSPPAGEETQYF. Combining the CDR3 with reference TRBV18 and TRBJ2-5 gives the whole variable domain NAGVMQNPRHLVRRRGQEARLRCSPMKGHSHVYWYRQLPEEGLKFMVYLQKENIIDESGMPKERFSAEFPKEGPSILRIQQVVRGDSAAYFCASSPPAGEETQYFGPGTRLLVL.

CDR3 sequence reads: CASSFTAAYEQYF. CDR3 bases: TGTGCCAGCAGCTTCACCGCAGCCTACGAGCAGTACTTC. The chain is built from TRBV7-9 and TRBJ2-7; D is unresolved. CDR3 length: 13 amino acids. Germline V lookup: CDR1 SEHNR, CDR2 FQNEAQ (reference sequence). Trimming pared 3 bases from V and 2 bases from J, leaving 8 bases between. The complete variable domain, with remaining parts taken from reference TRBV7-9 and TRBJ2-7, reads DTGVSQNPRHKITKRGQNVTFRCDPISEHNRLYWYRQTLGQGPEFLTYFQNEAQLEKSRLLSDRFSAERPKGSFSTLEIQRTEQGDSAMYLCASSFTAAYEQYFGPGTRLTVT.

This sequence joins TRBV30 and TRBJ2-7, with TRBD2 matching over 8 bases. The junction had 11 bases not matched to a gene; V was cut back by 5 bases and J by 5 bases. The CDR3 covers 14 residues. The germline V gene has CDR1 GTSNPN and CDR2 SVGIG (reference sequence). The CDR3 region has the DNA TGTGCCTGGGCTGTTACGGGGGGGCCCCACGAGCAGTACTTC. Protein: CAWAVTGGPHEQYF.

This clone is a singleton in its sample. The chain is built from TRBV10-1 and TRBJ1-1; D not resolved. Trimming pared 6 bases from V and 0 bases from J, leaving 8 bases between. This CDR3 is built from 13 residues. Germline CDR1 WNHNN, CDR2 SYGVQD (reference sequence). The CDR3 sequence is CASSQVMNTEAFF. In DNA form, the CDR3 reads TGCGCCAGCAGCCAGGTCATGAACACTGAAGCTTTCTTT.

The J gene is TRBJ1-2, the V gene TRBV11-2; D gene ambiguous. The CDR3 totals 14 residues. Germline values: CDR1 SGHAT, CDR2 FQNNGV. Trimming removed 0 bases from V and 2 bases from J, with 7 bases in between. CDR3 DNA sequence: TGTGCCAGCAGCTTAGATCTCGGCAACTATGGCTACACCTTC. Its translation: CASSLDLGNYGYTF.